One sample yielded the 20 T cell receptor beta chains listed below, sequenced in a study of OX40 agonist ivuxolimab in advanced cancers. Assay used: immunoSEQ multiplex PCR; TCRdb lists only in-frame clones, some missing. The sample holds 50,000 to 70,000 clones, around 80% seen once. Sample: CD4+ or CD8+ T cells sorted from blood, taken in a trial of the OX40 agonist ivuxolimab. The source is an adult with an advanced solid tumor such as melanoma, head and neck, liver or kidney cancer.

The genes are TRBV6-5 and TRBJ2-7; perhaps D is TRBD1 or TRBD2 (5 bases each). The CDR3 is made up of 11 amino acids. Germline loops: CDR1 MNHEY, CDR2 SVGAGI. V dropped 10 bases and J dropped 3 bases, with 10 bases sitting between them. The CDR3 protein is CATTGGYEQYF. As DNA, the CDR3 is TGTGCCACCACAGGAGGCTACGAGCAGTACTTC.

The chain recombines TRBV5-6 with TRBJ1-3, with D unclear. The ends were cut back, 1 base at V and 4 bases at J, with 3 bases in the middle. The CDR3 has 12 residues. CDR1 and CDR2 from the germline V gene are SGHDT and YYEEEE. CDR3 DNA: TGTGCCAGCAGCTTGAGAGGAAACACCATATATTTT. Its translation: CASSLRGNTIYF.

This clone was detected only once. This may arise from a read error, as a much more abundant clone is one base away. V and J are TRBV4-1 and TRBJ2-7, with 7 bases aligning to TRBD1. The CDR3 spans 13 residues. Germline V CDR1 and CDR2: MGHRA, YSYEKL. V lost 5 bases to trimming and J lost 5 bases; unmatched junction nucleotides: 6. This chain's CDR3 is CASSSRQGDEQYF. The CDR3 DNA follows: TGCGCCAGCAGCTCAAGACAGGGAGACGAGCAGTACTTC.

The J gene is TRBJ2-5, the V gene TRBV18; D perhaps matches TRBD1 (5 bases). The CDR3 is 12 residues long. Between the trimmed V and J ends, which lost 4 bases and 5 bases, there was a span of 8 bases. Germline CDR1 reads KGHSH; CDR2 reads LQKENI. The CDR3 spells CASSLAGETQYF. The CDR3 region has the DNA TGTGCCAGCTCACTAGCAGGGGAGACCCAGTACTTC.

The rearrangement uses TRBV29-1 and TRBJ2-2, with 7 bases matching TRBD2. The germline V gene encodes CDR1 SQVTM and CDR2 ANQGSEA. The CDR3 has 14 residues. V gave up 6 bases and J gave up 5 bases; unmatched junction bases: 9. DNA for the CDR3: TGCAGCGTCGGTGGGGGGGTCGGAACCGGGGAGCTGTTTTTT. As protein: CSVGGGVGTGELFF.

Only a few counts were recorded for this clone. The V and J genes are TRBV5-4 and TRBJ1-1; no clear D. The CDR3 loop spans 14 amino acids. V was shortened by 4 bases and J by 3 bases, with 13 bases between the two germline ends. Germline V gene lookup returns CDR1 SGHNT and CDR2 YYREEE (reference sequence). This CDR3 reads CASSPTSTDTEAFF. The CDR3 nucleotides read TGTGCCAGCAGCCCTACTTCAACCGACACTGAAGCTTTCTTT. Variable domain in full (rest from reference TRBV5-4 and TRBJ1-1): ETGVTQSPTHLIKTRGQQVTLRCSSQSGHNTVSWYQQALGQGPQFIFQYYREEENGRGNFPPRFSGLQFPNYSSELNVNALELDDSALYLCASSPTSTDTEAFFGQGTRLTVV.

This sequence joins TRBV5-4 and TRBJ2-5; possible D gene TRBD2, 6 bases. Germline V gene lookup returns CDR1 SGHNT and CDR2 YYREEE (reference sequence). V gave up 6 bases and J gave up 2 bases, with 14 bases separating them. This CDR3 contains 14 residues. Written as DNA, the CDR3 is TGTGCCAGCAAGCAAATCGGGACTCAAGAGACCCAGTACTTC. This encodes CASKQIGTQETQYF. The variable domain in full, with the rest retrieved from reference TRBV5-4 and TRBJ2-5, is ETGVTQSPTHLIKTRGQQVTLRCSSQSGHNTVSWYQQALGQGPQFIFQYYREEENGRGNFPPRFSGLQFPNYSSELNVNALELDDSALYLCASKQIGTQETQYFGPGTRLLVL.

In this sample, this clone turned up a few times. The chain couples TRBV7-8 to TRBJ1-3; no firm D call. CDR1 SGHVS and CDR2 FQNEAQ come from the germline V gene. The CDR3 contains 15 residues. V lost 1 base and J 0 bases, leaving 7 bases between the germline ends. Written as DNA, the CDR3 is TGTGCCAGCAGCTTAGGCGGTGGCTCTGGAAACACCATATATTTT. Amino acid sequence: CASSLGGGSGNTIYF. The full variable domain, its missing parts supplied by reference TRBV7-8 and TRBJ1-3, is GAGVSQSPRYKVAKRGQDVALRCDPISGHVSLFWYQQALGQGPEFLTYFQNEAQLDKSGLPSDRFFAERPEGSVSTLKIQRTQQEDSAVYLCASSLGGGSGNTIYFGEGSWLTVV.

This chain links TRBV6-6 with TRBJ1-1, with 8 bases fitting TRBD1. The CDR3 is 16 amino acids. Germline V CDR1 and CDR2: MNHNY, SVGAGI (reference sequence). Unmatched junction bases numbered 8, after V lost 5 bases and J lost 0 bases. The CDR3 sequence is CASSPGQGAVNTEAFF. The DNA of the CDR3 is TGTGCCAGCAGTCCAGGACAGGGAGCGGTGAACACTGAAGCTTTCTTT.

This chain joins TRBV18 and TRBJ1-3; 7 nucleotides match TRBD1. V dropped 2 bases and J dropped 7; count of bases not matched to a gene: 8. The CDR3 length is 15 residues. The germline gives CDR1 KGHSH, CDR2 LQKENI. The CDR3 is CASSPGQAYSNTIYF. DNA of the CDR3: TGTGCCAGCTCACCAGGACAGGCGTACAGTAACACCATATATTTT.

The sample holds one count of this clone. The gene calls are TRBV7-6 and TRBJ2-3; D unclear. The CDR3 runs 14 residues. V was clipped by 2 bases and J by 2 bases, with 8 bases between them. CDR1 is SGHVS and CDR2 is FNYEAQ in the germline V gene. The CDR3 reads CASSLIGLTDTQYF. For the CDR3, the DNA is TGTGCCAGCAGCTTAATCGGTCTCACAGATACGCAGTATTTT.

The chain employs TRBV30 and TRBJ1-2; TRBD1 aligns across 8 bases. CDR3 length: 14 residues. Trimming took 5 bases from V and 4 from J; bases not matched to a gene: 9. CDR1 GTSNPN and CDR2 SVGIG come from the germline V gene (reference sequence). For the CDR3, the DNA is TGTGCCTGGGACAGGGACAGGACCTCCTATGGCTACACCTTC. It is translated as CAWDRDRTSYGYTF.

V is TRBV5-1 and J is TRBJ2-7; 7 nucleotides agree with TRBD1. The CDR3 spans 18 residues. The germline gives CDR1 SGHRS, CDR2 YFSETQ. Germline trimming cut 0 bases from V and 0 bases from J; bases unmatched to any gene: 12. CDR3 in DNA: TGCGCCAGCAGCTTGGCCCACCGGACAGGAACCCTCTCCTACGAGCAGTACTTC. Its protein product is CASSLAHRTGTLSYEQYF.

The CDR3 is CASSSILGTDRRDTQYF. CDR3 in DNA: TGTGCCAGCAGCTCGATTCTTGGGACCGACAGGAGAGATACGCAGTATTTT. The V gene is TRBV5-4, the J gene TRBJ2-3; the D gene is possibly TRBD1 (6 bases). Trimming shortened V by 3 bases and J by 5 bases, and 22 bases separated the two germline ends. The CDR3 runs to 17 residues. The germline gives CDR1 SGHNT, CDR2 YYREEE (reference sequence). Full variable domain (outside the CDR3, taken from reference TRBV5-4 and TRBJ2-3): ETGVTQSPTHLIKTRGQQVTLRCSSQSGHNTVSWYQQALGQGPQFIFQYYREEENGRGNFPPRFSGLQFPNYSSELNVNALELDDSALYLCASSSILGTDRRDTQYFGPGTRLTVL.

As for this clone: Other DNA sequences in the sample encode the same CDR3. The CDR3 sequence: CASSLDPGFAGIQYF. For the CDR3, the DNA is TGTGCCAGCAGCTTAGATCCAGGGTTTGCGGGCATTCAGTACTTC. The chain recombines TRBV11-2 with TRBJ2-4; D may match TRBD1 or TRBD2 (5 bases each). Deletions cut 0 bases from V and 9 bases from J, with 15 bases between. The germline V gene encodes CDR1 SGHAT and CDR2 FQNNGV. The CDR3 consists of 15 residues.

The CDR3 here is CASSQVGGPYEQYF. The CDR3 DNA sequence: TGTGCCAGCAGCCAAGTCGGGGGCCCCTACGAGCAGTACTTC. V gene TRBV14 combines with J gene TRBJ2-7; D assignment may be TRBD1 or TRBD2 (6 bases each). The CDR3 sequence is 14 residues long. The V end lost 1 base, the J end lost 2 bases, and 9 bases lay between the germline ends. Germline loops: CDR1 SGHDN, CDR2 FVKESK. Looking up the rest from reference TRBV14 and TRBJ2-7 gives the full variable domain: EAGVTQFPSHSVIEKGQTVTLRCDPISGHDNLYWYRRVMGKEIKFLLHFVKESKQDESGMPNNRFLAERTGGTYSTLKVQPAELEDSGVYFCASSQVGGPYEQYFGPGTRLTVT.

The V and J genes are TRBV19 and TRBJ1-3; 7 bases are a match to TRBD1. V lost 5 bases to trimming and J lost 0 bases; unmatched junction nucleotides: 4. The CDR3 totals 15 residues. The V gene's germline CDR1 is LNHDA and CDR2 SQIVND (reference sequence). The CDR3 sequence: CASSWGTDSGNTIYF. The CDR3 DNA reads as TGTGCCAGTAGTTGGGGGACAGACTCTGGAAACACCATATATTTT.

The rearrangement uses TRBV5-4 and TRBJ2-4, with a possible D match to TRBD1 (6 bases). Germline V gene lookup returns CDR1 SGHNT and CDR2 YYREEE (reference sequence). The CDR3 has 14 amino acids. The ends were cut back, 4 bases at V and 2 bases at J, with 10 bases in the middle. In nucleotides, the CDR3 is TGTGCCAGCAGCGCCCAGGGGTCCAAAAACATTCAGTACTTC. Its protein is CASSAQGSKNIQYF.

The rearrangement uses TRBV18 and TRBJ2-5; no clear D gene. Per the germline V gene, CDR1 is KGHSH and CDR2 is LQKENI. V gave up 1 base and J gave up 1 base, with 4 bases separating them. This CDR3 spans 13 amino acids. CDR3 in amino acids: CASSPRLQETQYF. The CDR3 nucleotides read TGTGCCAGCTCACCACGGCTCCAAGAGACCCAGTACTTC.

Points on this clone: Other nucleotide sequences from this sample produce the same CDR3. The chain combines TRBV5-4 with TRBJ2-7; 10 bases line up with TRBD2. Germline V gene data show CDR1 as SGHNT and CDR2 as YYREEE (reference sequence). Trimming at V came to 0 bases and at J to 5 bases, leaving 8 bases not matched to a gene. This CDR3 region has 16 residues. The DNA for the CDR3 is TGTGCCAGCAGCTTGGAGGCTAGCGGGAGAAGCCACGAGCAGTACTTC. It codes for CASSLEASGRSHEQYF.